This TCR beta chain was observed in a study of blood T cells in healthy people across ages. The table lists this clonotype with a count of one. What it binds is unknown. A sample-barcoded 5' primer and a J-beta primer mix were used in a second PCR of about 7 to 12 cycles. Per-sample output comprised a minimum of 2.5 million paired-end reads containing CDR3. TCRdb passed the 5' RACE reads through MiXCR, listing each CDR3 protein once. The sample includes some 1,500,000 distinct CDR3 sequences, 35% to 45% of them seen just once. Notes on the study in general: TCR beta diversity per million T cells fell roughly linearly with age. The lack of PBMC sorting stopped any conclusive naive versus antigen-experienced comparison.

The material sequenced was blood. This receptor was taken from a woman younger than 35 in good health.

CDR3 region: CASSQAAGTGGENEQFF. In DNA form, the CDR3 reads TGCGCCAGCAGCCAAGCCGCCGGGACAGGGGGCGAGAATGAGCAGTTCTTC. The chain links TRBV4-1 to TRBJ2-1; TRBD1 aligns across 12 bases. The CDR3 sequence is 17 residues long. V lost 1 base, J lost 7 bases, and 8 bases stayed unmatched. Germline assignment: CDR1 MGHRA and CDR2 YSYEKL.